The clone carrying this T cell receptor beta chain was counted at least ten times. Its antigen is not known. Germline assignment: CDR1 MNHEY and CDR2 SMNVEV (reference sequence). The trim removed 7 bases at V and 3 bases at J, leaving 1 base unmatched. The CDR3 has 12 residues. This sample was included in a study of spatial heterogeneity in lung cancer. About the research overall: The library had UMIs, and each TCR and UMI pair averaged more than ten raw reads. General study points: Sequencing reached an estimated coverage of tumor T cells that was only about 7% for alpha chains and 11% to 15% for beta chains. Tumor mutation count correlated with how many alpha and beta TCRs expanded intratumorally.

One entry per CDR3 protein results from TCRdb running MiXCR on the 5' RACE reads. The data contain roughly 8,400 distinct CDR3 sequences, about an eighth of them singletons. The time point denotes: sample taken at primary tumor resection. Sequencing covered unsorted whole RNA taken from tumor, nontumor lung or frozen PBMC. The TCR originated in a male donor with early-stage non-small cell lung cancer. The sequences come from lung tumor tissue, collected at surgery. The rearrangement links TRBV27 to TRBJ2-7; 9 nucleotides align to TRBD2. The CDR3 here is CASKAGGYEQYF. DNA for the CDR3: TGTGCCAGCAAAGCGGGGGGCTACGAGCAGTACTTC.